This TCR beta chain came from a study of cytomegalovirus exposure and HLA in healthy donors. For the study at large: Unique TCRs numbering some 80 million, obtained from HLA-typed donors, made up an early data release. Findings and caveats of the study: V- and J-gene trimming of TCR beta was linked (in a later analysis) to a missense DCLRE1C variant. Fewer N-insertions (relative to the approximately 670-donor mean) were reportedly seen in an Asian-associated ancestry cluster in a later analysis.

PCR used 60 Vbeta primers and 13 Jbeta primers. Clones were read by immunoSEQ multiplex PCR, and TCRdb kept only the in-frame ones, dropping some. In total, the table holds 65,000 to 85,000 clones. A word on this clone: As yet, its antigen is unknown.

This CDR3 is built from 14 residues. V was pared by 5 bases and J by 1 base, with 12 bases between. Looked up from germline, CDR1 is SGHRS and CDR2 is YFSETQ. V and J are TRBV5-1 and TRBJ2-5; perhaps TRBD1 as D (6 bases). Sequenced input: PBMCs. The source is a female donor in good health and CMV-seropositive. The chain's CDR3 is CASSETGGQETQYF. The CDR3, as DNA: TGCGCCAGCAGTGAGACAGGCGGCCAAGAGACCCAGTACTTC.